The clone carrying this TCR beta chain was seen a handful of times. What it binds is not known. Specified time point: pre-sensitization, week 0. The treatment is: therapeutic diphenylcyclopropenone sensitization with weekly scalp DPC. Someone pulled total RNA out of unfractionated whole blood. CDR3 size: 15 residues. The germline CDR1 and CDR2 sequences are ENHRY and SYGVKD. Germline trimming cut 10 bases from V and 3 bases from J; bases unmatched to any gene: 12. The library labeled individual cDNA molecules by adding unique molecular identifiers to them. TCRdb reprocessed the RACE reads via MiXCR and lists one record per CDR3 protein. The data show approximately 50,000 distinct CDR3 sequences, with approximately 10% seen just once and 9.5% to 10% held by the top ten. This sample was taken from a study of human T cells and chemical hapten exposure. Study-wide results and caveats: Sensitizing to DPC left TCRs with a frequency above 1 in 1000 unaltered.

The source material was whole blood, sampled in connection with sensitization to the hapten diphenylcyclopropenone (DPC). The chain uses TRBV10-3 and TRBJ1-2; TRBD1 matches at 9 bases. This clonotype was obtained from a woman aged 25 to 45 with alopecia areata. Some clones in this sample may be carry-over from other donors' samples. CDR3 DNA sequence: TGTGCCAGCCAGTCGGTCACAGGGGGCGACTATGGCTACACCTTC. Translated, it gives CASQSVTGGDYGYTF.